One and the same sample provided the 23 T cell receptor beta chains below, sequenced in a study of Ad26.COV2.S vaccination and SARS-CoV-2 variants. Treatment in this sample: roughly 20 received Ad26.COV2.S at low or high dose, single or two shots; five or six received placebo; per-sample allocation not given. Sampling occurred on day 63 after the first vaccine or placebo injection. The repertoire was sequenced with immunoSEQ multiplex PCR; TCRdb's copy has only in-frame clones and lacks some. The sample lists a few hundred thousand clones, roughly 88% occurring once. The sequencing here drew on peripheral blood, taken in a trial of Ad26.COV2.S vaccine versus placebo. The receptors come from a person between 18 and 59 years old who received the Ad26.COV2.S COVID-19 vaccine or a placebo.

The count of this clone is one. The V gene is TRBV14, the J gene TRBJ2-7, with TRBD1 matching over 7 bases. CDR3 length: 17 amino acids. The germline V gene encodes CDR1 SGHDN and CDR2 FVKESK. V dropped 4 bases and J dropped 2; count of bases not matched to a gene: 14. The CDR3 region is CASSRTTGETYPYEQYF. The CDR3, as DNA: TGTGCCAGCAGCCGGACCACAGGGGAGACATACCCCTACGAGCAGTACTTC. Drawing the rest from reference TRBV14 and TRBJ2-7, the complete variable domain is EAGVTQFPSHSVIEKGQTVTLRCDPISGHDNLYWYRRVMGKEIKFLLHFVKESKQDESGMPNNRFLAERTGGTYSTLKVQPAELEDSGVYFCASSRTTGETYPYEQYFGPGTRLTVT.

This clone was seen a few times. The chain carries TRBV19 and TRBJ2-2, with 9 nucleotides matching TRBD2. Germline V gene sequence: CDR1 LNHDA, CDR2 SQIVND (reference sequence). This CDR3 is built from 15 residues. The V gene end was trimmed by 1 base and the J gene end by 9 bases; junction bases not matched to a gene: 6. The DNA for the CDR3 is TGTGCCAGTAGTATAGGACTAGCGGTAGGATGGGAGCTGTTTTTT. Translated: CASSIGLAVGWELFF. The whole variable domain, remainder taken from reference TRBV19 and TRBJ2-2, is DGGITQSPKYLFRKEGQNVTLSCEQNLNHDAMYWYRQDPGQGLRLIYYSQIVNDFQKGDIAEGYSVSREKKESFPLTVTSAQKNPTAFYLCASSIGLAVGWELFFGEGSRLTVL.

This clone was detected only once. This rearrangement joins TRBV7-2 to TRBJ1-3; D not resolved. Trimming removed 5 bases from V and 7 bases from J, with 18 bases in between. Looked up from germline, CDR1 is SGHTA and CDR2 is FQGNSA. The CDR3 has 15 amino acids. The CDR3 bases are TGTGCCAGCAGCCCCCGGGTATTCAACCCTAACACCATATATTTT. Amino acid sequence: CASSPRVFNPNTIYF.

This chain connects TRBV5-6 to TRBJ1-2; possible D gene TRBD1, 5 bases. Per the germline V gene, CDR1 is SGHDT and CDR2 is YYEEEE. Deletions cut 4 bases from V and 7 bases from J, with 29 bases between. This CDR3 contains 18 residues. The CDR3 coding sequence is TGTGCCAGCAGCCACCGAACTGGGGGTTTATATTATACTGGTGGCTACACCTTC. Translated: CASSHRTGGLYYTGGYTF.

The chain uses TRBV19 and TRBJ2-7; D possibly corresponds to TRBD2 (6 bases). CDR1 and CDR2 from the germline V gene are LNHDA and SQIVND (reference sequence). Between the trimmed V and J ends, which lost 5 bases and 5 bases, there was a span of 13 bases. The CDR3 runs to 13 residues. The CDR3: CASSGLAFHEQYF. The CDR3 bases are TGTGCCAGTAGTGGGCTAGCGTTCCACGAGCAGTACTTC.

V and J are TRBV12-3 or TRBV12-4 and TRBJ1-1; perhaps TRBD1 as D (5 bases). The CDR3 totals 11 residues. V shed 8 bases and J shed 11 bases, with 15 bases lying between them. The CDR3 DNA follows: TGTGCCAGCGGAACGGCCAAGGGGGCTTTCTTT. Protein: CASGTAKGAFF.

The genes are TRBV27 and TRBJ2-6; D uncertain. Trimming shortened V by 5 bases and J by 1 base, and 6 bases separated the two germline ends. This CDR3 contains 14 residues. Germline-derived CDR1 and CDR2 are MNHEY and SMNVEV (reference sequence). The chain's CDR3 is CASSRFSGANVLTF. The CDR3 nucleotides read TGTGCCAGCAGTCGCTTTTCTGGGGCCAACGTCCTGACTTTC.

The V and J genes are TRBV29-1 and TRBJ1-1; D call uncertain. This CDR3 is built from 11 residues. CDR1 and CDR2 (germline): SQVTM, ANQGSEA. The V and J ends lost 4 bases and 4 bases respectively, with 7 bases between them. Here the CDR3 reads CSVVVSTEAFF. CDR3 DNA: TGCAGCGTTGTAGTGAGCACTGAAGCTTTCTTT.

The chain uses TRBV7-9 and TRBJ1-2, with D possibly matching TRBD1 (5 bases). Trimming took 4 bases from V and 7 from J, leaving 13 bases between them. This CDR3 is built from 13 residues. Germline V gene data show CDR1 as SEHNR and CDR2 as FQNEAQ (reference sequence). The CDR3 loop reads CASSSAGDFGYTF. Here the CDR3 DNA reads TGTGCCAGCAGCTCCGCGGGGGACTTTGGCTACACCTTC. Full variable domain (remainder filled in from reference TRBV7-9 and TRBJ1-2): DTGVSQNPRHKITKRGQNVTFRCDPISEHNRLYWYRQTLGQGPEFLTYFQNEAQLEKSRLLSDRFSAERPKGSFSTLEIQRTEQGDSAMYLCASSSAGDFGYTFGSGTRLTVV.

The chain links TRBV18 to TRBJ2-3; D is ambiguous. Per the germline V gene, CDR1 is KGHSH and CDR2 is LQKENI. The CDR3 is 16 amino acids. Deletions cut 3 bases from V and 2 bases from J, with 15 bases between. CDR3 nucleotide sequence: TGTGCCAGCTCACCCCCGGTGGTATTCTTCACAGATACGCAGTATTTT. Protein product: CASSPPVVFFTDTQYF.

V is TRBV27 and J is TRBJ1-2, with 8 bases lining up with TRBD1. Trimming cost V 4 bases and J 7 bases; bases outside gene matches: 2. The CDR3 consists of 12 residues. Per germline, CDR1 MNHEY and CDR2 SMNVEV (reference sequence). The CDR3 DNA reads TGTGCCAGCAGTTCCGACAGGGGTGGCTACACCTTC. This gives the protein CASSSDRGGYTF.

The chain uses TRBV28 and TRBJ2-2; 9 bases line up with TRBD1. The CDR3 extends over 18 amino acids. Per the germline V gene, CDR1 is MDHEN and CDR2 is SYDVKM. The junction had 12 bases not matched to a gene; V was cut back by 2 bases and J by 5 bases. The CDR3 region has the DNA TGTGCCAGCAGTTTACTAAGTCCGGGACAGGGAGGGACCGGGGAGCTGTTTTTT. Amino acids: CASSLLSPGQGGTGELFF.

The chain joins TRBV30 to TRBJ1-1; D unresolved. Trimming shortened V by 3 bases and J by 1 base, and 9 bases separated the two germline ends. The CDR3 runs 13 residues. The germline V gene encodes CDR1 GTSNPN and CDR2 SVGIG (reference sequence). The CDR3 reads CAWRVERNTEAFF. The CDR3 DNA follows: TGTGCCTGGAGAGTGGAGAGGAACACTGAAGCTTTCTTT.

The chain recombines TRBV9 with TRBJ2-2, with no clear D. Germline-derived CDR1 and CDR2 are SGDLS and YYNGEE. CDR3 length equals 14 residues. V was shortened by 0 bases and J by 6 bases, with 9 bases between the two germline ends. The CDR3 region has the DNA TGTGCCAGCAGCGTAGGCCCTATCGCCGGGGAGCTGTTTTTT. This gives the protein CASSVGPIAGELFF.

The rearrangement links TRBV4-1 to TRBJ1-2; possible D gene TRBD1, 6 bases. The V gene's germline CDR1 is MGHRA and CDR2 YSYEKL. CDR3 length: 16 amino acids. The germline V and J ends were trimmed by 1 base and 8 bases, with 20 bases remaining between them. CDR3 region: CASSQGDARDTYGYTF. The DNA for the CDR3 is TGCGCCAGCAGCCAAGGGGATGCGAGGGACACATACGGCTACACCTTC.

This clone was counted a single time. The rearrangement uses TRBV6-2 or TRBV6-3 and TRBJ1-3; D is possibly TRBD1 (6 bases). Germline values: CDR1 MNHEY, CDR2 SVGEGT. The CDR3 is 15 amino acids. V was cut by 5 bases and J by 2 bases, with 13 bases left in between. The CDR3 region is CASSPSGTPGNTIYF. Here the CDR3 DNA reads TGTGCCAGCAGTCCCTCCGGGACACCTGGAAACACCATATATTTT.

The rearrangement joins TRBV2 to TRBJ1-1, with D possibly TRBD1 on 5 matching bases. This CDR3 region has 13 residues. V was clipped by 8 bases and J by 8 bases, with 18 bases between them. Germline CDR1 is SNHLY and CDR2 is FYNNEI. The CDR3 DNA sequence: TGTGCCAGCTCTCCTCTTGGGGGGATGGAAGCTTTCTTT. Translating it yields CASSPLGGMEAFF.

The genes are TRBV21-1 and TRBJ2-7; TRBD1, the table's D call, lacks a check against the DNA. TRBV21-1 is a known pseudogene. The CDR3 contains 16 residues. The CDR3 DNA sequence: TGTGCCAGCAGCATTGGGACAGAGCCGACCCACTACGAGCAGTACTTC. Protein product: CASSIGTEPTHYEQYF.

CDR3: CASSCALRGVPYEQYV. The DNA of the CDR3 is TGCGCCAGCAGTTGCGCACTTAGGGGTGTCCCCTACGAGCAGTACGTC. The chain links TRBV10-1 to TRBJ2-7; a weak D match, TRBD1 (5 bases). CDR3 length equals 16 residues. CDR1 is WNHNN and CDR2 is SYGVQD in the germline V gene (reference sequence). V was pared by 5 bases and J by 2 bases, with 19 bases between.

The J gene is TRBJ2-1, the V gene TRBV7-2, with 7 bases aligning to TRBD1. Per germline, CDR1 SGHTA and CDR2 FQGNSA. The CDR3 loop spans 14 amino acids. V lost 6 bases to trimming and J lost 6 bases; unmatched junction nucleotides: 8. This chain's CDR3 is CASRGETGINEQFF. CDR3 sequence (DNA): TGTGCCAGCAGGGGCGAGACAGGGATCAATGAGCAGTTCTTC.

V usage is TRBV3-1 (or the pseudogene TRBV3-2) and J usage is TRBJ1-1, with a possible D match to TRBD1 (5 bases). Germline assignment: CDR1 LGHDT and CDR2 YNNKEL (reference sequence). V was pared by 8 bases and J by 0 bases, with 16 bases between. The length of the CDR3 is 15 residues. The CDR3 coding sequence is TGTGCCAGCGTAGCCACAGGATTCATGAACACTGAAGCTTTCTTT. It encodes CASVATGFMNTEAFF.

The chain recombines TRBV4-3 with TRBJ1-1; D unclear. The CDR3 contains 19 residues. The V end lost 4 bases, the J end lost 0 bases, and 24 bases lay between the germline ends. The V gene's germline CDR1 is LGHNA and CDR2 YSLEER. The DNA of the CDR3 is TGCGCCAGCAGCCCCTCTACCACTCATGGAACTTACATGAACACTGAAGCTTTCTTT. It is translated as CASSPSTTHGTYMNTEAFF.

The genes are TRBV7-9 and TRBJ2-3, with unresolved D. Germline V gene lookup returns CDR1 SEHNR and CDR2 FQNEAQ (reference sequence). Trimming took 1 base from V and 4 from J, leaving 9 bases between them. The CDR3 contains 14 residues. Here the CDR3 reads CASSLGAAADTQYF. CDR3 sequence (DNA): TGTGCCAGCAGCTTAGGCGCAGCCGCAGATACGCAGTATTTT.